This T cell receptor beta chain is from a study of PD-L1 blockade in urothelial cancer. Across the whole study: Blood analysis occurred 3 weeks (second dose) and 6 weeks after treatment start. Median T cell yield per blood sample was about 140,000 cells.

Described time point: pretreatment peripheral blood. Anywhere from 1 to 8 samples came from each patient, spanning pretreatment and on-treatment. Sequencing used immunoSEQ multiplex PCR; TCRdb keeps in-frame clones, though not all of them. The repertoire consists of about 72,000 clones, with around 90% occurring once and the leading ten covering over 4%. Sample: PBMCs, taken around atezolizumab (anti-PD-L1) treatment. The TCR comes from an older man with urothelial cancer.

CDR3 in amino acids: CASSEDAGSNQPQHF. The CDR3 region has the DNA TGTGCCAGCAGTGAAGATGCGGGTAGCAATCAGCCCCAGCATTTT. The chain is built from TRBV2 and TRBJ1-5, with D uncertain. CDR1 is SNHLY and CDR2 is FYNNEI in the germline V gene. The CDR3 has 15 amino acids. V lost 1 base and J lost 0, with 7 bases in between.